A selection of T cell receptor beta chains follows, all from one sample in a study of blood T cell repertoires in COVID-19. Sequenced by immunoSEQ multiplex PCR; TCRdb stores in-frame clones only, minus some. The sample holds over 250,000 clones; roughly 88% are singletons and the top ten take roughly 10%. The source material was peripheral blood. These receptors originate from a woman in her 70s with COVID-19, enrolled during active disease. Each CDR3 is given with its conserved first and last residue. The order of the fields is V gene, J gene, D gene, clone size, CDR3 protein, CDR3 DNA. A D gene is named only where the DNA matches it firmly. Only some rows state a clone size, as once, few, many or a class for expanded clones.

TRBV2,TRBJ2-5,TRBD2,NA,CASNRASGIQETQYF,TGTGCCAGCAATCGGGCTAGCGGGATTCAAGAGACCCAGTACTTC
TRBV1,TRBJ2-3,NA,NA,CTSSLWRDSPFTSTDTQYF,TGCACCAGCAGCCTTTGGAGGGACTCACCATTTACTAGCACAGATACGCAGTATTTT
TRBV6-5,TRBJ2-1,NA,NA,CASTKGDEQFF,TGTGCCAGCACCAAGGGGGATGAGCAGTTCTTC
TRBV24-1,TRBJ2-5,NA,NA,CATSDPISGPKETQYF,TGTGCCACCAGTGATCCCATTTCAGGGCCCAAAGAGACCCAGTACTTC
TRBV11-3,TRBJ2-3,TRBD2,NA,CASSLLAGNTDTQYF,TGTGCCAGCAGCTTACTAGCGGGCAACACAGATACGCAGTATTTT
TRBV7-9,TRBJ2-7,TRBD2,NA,CASSDLTSGRFEQYF,TGTGCCAGCAGCGATCTGACTAGCGGGAGGTTCGAGCAGTACTTC
TRBV4-1,TRBJ1-1,TRBD1,NA,CASSHEGAGNTEAFF,TGCGCCAGCAGCCACGAGGGGGCGGGGAACACTGAAGCTTTCTTT
TRBV14,TRBJ1-1,NA,NA,CASSQASFENTEAFF,TGTGCCAGCAGCCAAGCTAGTTTCGAGAACACTGAAGCTTTCTTT
TRBV7-9,TRBJ1-1,TRBD1,NA,CASRGNRGGNTEAFF,TGTGCCAGCAGGGGTAACAGGGGGGGAAACACTGAAGCTTTCTTT
TRBV18,TRBJ1-4,NA,NA,CASSPRVGINEKLFF,TGTGCCAGCTCACCGCGGGTAGGGATTAATGAAAAACTGTTTTTT
TRBV12-3/TRBV12-4,TRBJ1-5,NA,NA,CASRALNQPQHF,TGTGCCAGCCGCGCACTCAATCAGCCCCAGCATTTT
TRBV19,TRBJ2-3,TRBD2,NA,CASSARGGVHQGTQYF,TGTGCCAGTAGTGCCCGGGGGGGCGTTCATCAAGGTACGCAGTATTTT
TRBV14,TRBJ1-1,NA,NA,CASSRQRVVNTEAFF,TGTGCCAGCAGCCGCCAGAGGGTCGTGAACACTGAAGCTTTCTTT
TRBV2,TRBJ2-1,TRBD2,NA,CASLFSGSGNEQFF,TGTGCCAGCTTGTTTAGCGGGAGTGGTAATGAGCAGTTCTTC
TRBV5-1,TRBJ2-5,NA,NA,CASSLGAGEGETQYF,TGCGCCAGCAGCTTGGGAGCGGGCGAGGGAGAGACCCAGTACTTC
TRBV9,TRBJ2-3,NA,NA,CASSVDYSTDTQYF,TGTGCCAGCAGCGTAGATTATAGCACAGATACGCAGTATTTT
TRBV6-5,TRBJ2-5,NA,NA,CASSAGAYQETQYF,TGTGCCAGCAGCGCAGGGGCGTACCAAGAGACCCAGTACTTC
TRBV19,TRBJ1-2,NA,NA,CASSIRQKNYGYTF,TGTGCCAGTAGTATCCGACAGAAGAACTATGGCTACACCTTC
TRBV10-3,TRBJ2-1,NA,NA,CAISVRDYLGNEQFF,TGTGCCATCAGTGTACGGGATTACCTCGGCAATGAGCAGTTCTTC
TRBV18,TRBJ2-7,TRBD2,NA,CASSPPGGRSNEQYF,TGTGCCAGCTCACCCCCTGGCGGGAGGTCCAACGAGCAGTACTTC
TRBV5-4,TRBJ2-7,TRBD2,NA,CASSLPGLAGDEQYF,TGTGCCAGCAGCTTGCCTGGACTAGCGGGAGACGAGCAGTACTTC
TRBV27,TRBJ1-3,NA,NA,CASSPRGGNTIYF,TGTGCCAGCAGTCCCAGGGGCGGAAACACCATATATTTT
TRBV7-2,TRBJ2-7,TRBD1,NA,CASSVRGLGEQYF,TGTGCCAGCAGCGTCAGGGGGCTCGGCGAGCAGTACTTC
TRBV9,TRBJ2-7,NA,NA,CASSVVGGLTEQYF,TGTGCCAGCAGCGTAGTTGGAGGGTTAACCGAGCAGTACTTC
TRBV15,TRBJ2-3,NA,NA,CATSRDLGAGTQYF,TGTGCCACCAGCAGAGATCTAGGGGCAGGTACGCAGTATTTT
TRBV5-1,TRBJ2-1,TRBD2,NA,CASSSGTTNNEQFF,TGCGCCAGCAGCTCGGGGACTACCAACAATGAGCAGTTCTTC
TRBV9,TRBJ1-4,NA,NA,CASSVADGRATNEKLFF,TGTGCCAGCAGCGTAGCGGACGGGAGGGCAACTAATGAAAAACTGTTTTTT
TRBV6-6,TRBJ2-7,TRBD1,NA,CASSHGQGYEQYF,TGTGCCAGCAGCCACGGACAGGGCTACGAGCAGTACTTC
TRBV4-2,TRBJ2-5,TRBD2,NA,CASSRGGSEETQYF,TGTGCCAGCAGCCGGGGGGGGAGCGAAGAGACCCAGTACTTC
TRBV3-1/TRBV3-2,TRBJ2-6,TRBD1,NA,CASRGPGGSGANVLTF,TGTGCCAGCAGGGGACCAGGGGGCTCTGGGGCCAACGTCCTGACTTTC
TRBV3-1/TRBV3-2,TRBJ2-5,TRBD1,NA,CASSKDGQGGETQYF,TGTGCCAGCAGCAAAGACGGACAGGGGGGAGAGACCCAGTACTTC
TRBV7-9,TRBJ2-4,NA,NA,CASTETRDNLAKNIQYF,TGTGCCAGCACCGAAACCCGGGACAACTTAGCCAAAAACATTCAGTACTTC
TRBV20-1,TRBJ2-7,NA,NA,CSASGYEQYF,TGCAGTGCTAGCGGCTACGAGCAGTACTTC
TRBV10-3,TRBJ2-1,TRBD2,NA,CAIRREGSYNEQFF,TGTGCCATCAGGCGGGAGGGGTCCTACAATGAGCAGTTCTTC
TRBV6-2/TRBV6-3,TRBJ2-5,TRBD2,NA,CASSYGQGLAGGAPWGETQYF,TGTGCCAGCAGTTACGGCCAGGGACTAGCGGGAGGCGCGCCCTGGGGAGAGACCCAGTACTTC
TRBV30,TRBJ2-3,TRBD1,once,CAVAGGGTDTQYF,TGTGCCGTAGCAGGGGGCGGCACAGATACGCAGTATTTT
TRBV3-1/TRBV3-2,TRBJ2-5,NA,NA,CASSQMGGTQYF,TGTGCCAGCAGCCAAATGGGGGGGACCCAGTACTTC
TRBV10-3,TRBJ2-1,NA,NA,CAISEAGSGQFF,TGTGCCATCAGTGAGGCCGGATCGGGTCAGTTCTTC